A single TCR beta chain is shown here with its context. Its antigen is undetermined. The junction departs from germline at one end; a sequencing error may be responsible. Germline V gives CDR1 MNHEY, CDR2 SVGAGI. CDR3 length equals 16 residues. TCRdb keeps only in-frame clones here, not all; method: immunoSEQ multiplex PCR. The table records 7,000 to 9,500 clones, 70% to 85% of them present only once. This entry is derived from a study of early stage breast cancer tumors. About the study: About 80% of the 16 invasive tumors were ER+, PR+ and HER2-.

Findings and limits, study-wide: In about 90% of the 16 patients, blood comparison separated tumor from normal breast.

The source of this sequence is a person in their 60s with breast cancer. Sequences were obtained from normal breast tissue next to the tumor. This sequence joins TRBV6-5 and TRBJ2-7, with D maybe TRBD1 (6 bases). The CDR3 sequence: CARSSLSLGASYEQYF. CDR3 nucleotides: TGTGCCCGCAGTTCCCTTTCTCTGGGGGCCTCCTACGAGCAGTACTTC.